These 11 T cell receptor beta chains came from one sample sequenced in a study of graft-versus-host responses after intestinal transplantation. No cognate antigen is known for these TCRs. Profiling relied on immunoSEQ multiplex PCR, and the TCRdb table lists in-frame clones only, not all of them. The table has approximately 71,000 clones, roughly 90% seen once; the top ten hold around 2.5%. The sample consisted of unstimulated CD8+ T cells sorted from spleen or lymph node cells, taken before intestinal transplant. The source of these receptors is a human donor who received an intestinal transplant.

The CDR3 spells CASSSRGRRDTQYF. CDR3 sequence (DNA): TGCGCCAGCAGCTCCCGGGGTCGGAGAGATACGCAGTATTTT. The chain couples TRBV5-1 to TRBJ2-3; the D gene is possibly TRBD2 (5 bases). The V gene lost 3 bases and the J gene lost 5 bases, with 13 bases spanning the gap. Germline CDR1 reads SGHRS; CDR2 reads YFSETQ. The CDR3 runs 14 residues.

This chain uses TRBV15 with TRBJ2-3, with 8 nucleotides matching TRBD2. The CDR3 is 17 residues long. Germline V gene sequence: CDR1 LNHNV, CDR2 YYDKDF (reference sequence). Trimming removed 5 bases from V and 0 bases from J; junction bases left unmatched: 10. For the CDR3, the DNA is TGTGCCACCAGCCGCCCCGCTAGCGGGCTTAGCACAGATACGCAGTATTTT. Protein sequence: CATSRPASGLSTDTQYF.

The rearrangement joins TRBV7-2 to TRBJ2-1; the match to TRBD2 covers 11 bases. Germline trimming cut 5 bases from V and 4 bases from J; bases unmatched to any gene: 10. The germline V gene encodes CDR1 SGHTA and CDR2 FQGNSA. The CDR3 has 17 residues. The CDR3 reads CASSPNLGLAGYNEQFF. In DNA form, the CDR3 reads TGTGCCAGCAGCCCAAACCTCGGACTAGCGGGTTACAATGAGCAGTTCTTC.

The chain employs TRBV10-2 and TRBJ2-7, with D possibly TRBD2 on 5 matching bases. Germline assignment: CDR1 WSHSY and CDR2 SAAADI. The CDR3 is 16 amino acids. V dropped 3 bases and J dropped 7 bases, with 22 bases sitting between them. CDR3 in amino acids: CASSDERELAVWEQYF. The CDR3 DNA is TGCGCCAGCAGTGACGAGAGGGAACTGGCAGTGTGGGAGCAGTACTTC.

In DNA form, the CDR3 reads TGTGCCAGCAGGGGACTAGCGGGAGGTTACCTTTACAATGAGCAGTTCTTC. Encoded protein: CASRGLAGGYLYNEQFF. The chain carries TRBV27 and TRBJ2-1; 15 bases align to TRBD2. This CDR3 has 17 residues. CDR1 is MNHEY and CDR2 is SMNVEV in the germline V gene (reference sequence). J was trimmed by 4 bases and V by 6 bases; bases with no gene match: 7.

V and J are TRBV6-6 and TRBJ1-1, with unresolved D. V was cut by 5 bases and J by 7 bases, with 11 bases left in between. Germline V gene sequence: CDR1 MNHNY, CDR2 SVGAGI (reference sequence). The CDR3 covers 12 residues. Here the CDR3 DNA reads TGTGCCAGCAGTCTAGGTTACAATGAAGCTTTCTTT. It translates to CASSLGYNEAFF.

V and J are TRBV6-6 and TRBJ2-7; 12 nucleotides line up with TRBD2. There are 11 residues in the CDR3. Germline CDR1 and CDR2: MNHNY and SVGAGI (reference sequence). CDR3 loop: CATSGGYEQYF. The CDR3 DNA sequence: TGTGCAACTAGCGGGGGGTACGAGCAGTACTTC.

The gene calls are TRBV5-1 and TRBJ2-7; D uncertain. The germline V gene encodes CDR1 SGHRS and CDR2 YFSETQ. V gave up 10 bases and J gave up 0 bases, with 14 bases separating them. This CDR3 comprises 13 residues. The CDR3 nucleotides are TGCGCCGGTCACAGCCCAGTCTCCTACGAGCAGTACTTC. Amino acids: CAGHSPVSYEQYF. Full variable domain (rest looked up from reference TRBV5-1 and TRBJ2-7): KAGVTQTPRYLIKTRGQQVTLSCSPISGHRSVSWYQQTPGQGLQFLFEYFSETQRNKGNFPGRFSGRQFSNSRSEMNVSTLELGDSALYLCAGHSPVSYEQYFGPGTRLTVT.

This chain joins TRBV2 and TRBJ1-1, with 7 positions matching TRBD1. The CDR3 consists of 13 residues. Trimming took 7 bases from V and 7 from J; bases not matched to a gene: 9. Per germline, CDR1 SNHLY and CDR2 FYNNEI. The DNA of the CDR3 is TGTGCCAGCATCCCCCGGGACAGCCTTGAAGCTTTCTTT. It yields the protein CASIPRDSLEAFF.

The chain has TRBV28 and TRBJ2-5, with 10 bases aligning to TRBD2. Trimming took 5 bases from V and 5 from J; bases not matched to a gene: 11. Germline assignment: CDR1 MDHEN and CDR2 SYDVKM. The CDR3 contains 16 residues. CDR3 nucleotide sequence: TGTGCCAGCAGTCCCCCCGTAGCGGGAGGCGGGGAGACCCAGTACTTC. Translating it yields CASSPPVAGGGETQYF.

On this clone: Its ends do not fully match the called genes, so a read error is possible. The CDR3 DNA reads TGTGCCAGCAGTTACGGCCTGACTAGCAAGGCGCGCGTCTTC. It codes for CASSYGLTSKARVF. The rearrangement links TRBV6-5 to TRBJ2-1, with 7 bases matching TRBD2. Germline assignment: CDR1 MNHEY and CDR2 SVGAGI. This CDR3 region has 14 residues.